One TCR beta chain is described in this entry. CDR1 is MNHEY and CDR2 is SVGEGT in the germline V gene. The CDR3 has 13 amino acids. The V gene end was trimmed by 6 bases and the J gene end by 2 bases; junction bases not matched to a gene: 3. These data come from a study of control samples from healthy donors and cancer patients. Measured with immunoSEQ multiplex PCR; TCRdb has only the in-frame clones, and not every one. Seen here are about 92,000 clones, 82% observed once, and the top ten hold about 10%. The sequencing sample was made of blood. V gene TRBV6-2 or TRBV6-3 combines with J gene TRBJ1-2; 7 bases are shared with TRBD1. This clonotype was obtained from a woman aged 55-75 years in good health. For the CDR3, the DNA is TGTGCCAGCAGCCGGGGACAGAACTATGGCTACACCTTC. This translates into CASSRGQNYGYTF.